A selection of T cell receptor beta chains follows, all from one sample in a study of regulatory T cells in long-lasting Graves disease. TCRdb recomputed calls from the multiplex PCR reads with MiXCR, one row per CDR3 protein. The table has about 530,000 distinct CDR3 sequences, roughly a sixth seen once. Separately, the same data were catalogued under a study of T cells in Graves' hyperthyroidism and ophthalmopathy.

The sequencing used peripheral blood mononuclear cells (PBMCs), collected at new diagnosis, from a patient treated with antithyroid drugs. These receptors came from a woman aged 35-65 years with Graves disease. The CDR3 runs from the conserved cysteine through the conserved F or W. The D gene is left open where the match is weak. The size field is filled for only some rows; it gives once, few, many or a size class.

size	D	V	J	DNA	CDR3
NA	TRBD2	TRBV5-1	TRBJ2-3	TGCGCCAGCAGCTCGGCCCAAGCGGGGGGCTCAGATACGAAGTATTTT	CASSSAQAGGSDTKYF
many	TRBD1	TRBV12-3/TRBV12-4	TRBJ1-1	TGTGCCAGCAAATTGACAGGGGGCAACACTGAAGCTTTCTTT	CASKLTGGNTEAFF
many	NA	TRBV2	TRBJ2-1	TGTGCCAGCAGTGGGGGGACACTATCCTACAATGAGCAGTTCTTC	CASSGGTLSYNEQFF
many	NA	TRBV7-3	TRBJ1-1	TGTGCCAGCATATTAGGGGGTGAAGCTTTCTTT	CASILGGEAFF
NA	NA	TRBV10-1	TRBJ2-5	TGCGCCAGCAGTGAGTCGACAGTCACAGAGACCCAGTACTTC	CASSESTVTETQYF
many	TRBD1	TRBV5-1	TRBJ1-2	TGTGCCAGCAGTTTCAACAGGGGGGATGGCTACACCTTC	CASSFNRGDGYTF
many	NA	TRBV5-1	TRBJ2-7	TGCGCCAGCAGCTTGGCCGGGGGACCCCAAGACGAGCAGTACTTC	CASSLAGGPQDEQYF
many	NA	TRBV20-1	TRBJ2-5	TGCAGTGCCATCGGAGGGGAAGAGACCCAGTACTTC	CSAIGGEETQYF
NA	NA	TRBV11-3	TRBJ2-1	TGTGCCAGCAGCCTCCGGGACGGCGACTACAATGAGCAGTTCTTC	CASSLRDGDYNEQFF
NA	TRBD1	TRBV19	TRBJ1-5	TGTGCCAGTAGCCGGGACAGGGTCAATCAGCCCCAGCATTTT	CASSRDRVNQPQHF
few	TRBD1	TRBV7-9	TRBJ1-5	TGTGCCAGCAGTTCTAGCAGGGGGGATCAGCCCCAGCATTTT	CASSSSRGDQPQHF
many	NA	TRBV20-1	TRBJ2-3	TGCAGTGCTAGAGAGACAGTGGCAGATACGCAGTATTTT	CSARETVADTQYF
many	TRBD2	TRBV28	TRBJ2-1	TGTGCCAGCAGTTCCTTAGCGGGGGGGCCCTACAATGAGCAGTTCTTC	CASSSLAGGPYNEQFF
few	NA	TRBV9	TRBJ2-1	TGTGCCAGCAGCACCAGCCAGGGGAATGAGCAGTTCTTC	CASSTSQGNEQFF
few	NA	TRBV12-3/TRBV12-4	TRBJ1-5	TGTGCCAGCAGGACCGGGAACTTCAATCAGCCCCAGCATTTT	CASRTGNFNQPQHF
NA	TRBD1	TRBV5-4	TRBJ2-2	TGTGCCAGCAGCTTGGCAGGCAGGGGGAAAATCGGGGAGCTGTTTTTT	CASSLAGRGKIGELFF
few	NA	TRBV9	TRBJ2-7	TGTGCCAGCAGCGTAGACGGGGGAAGGCAATACGAGCAGTACTTC	CASSVDGGRQYEQYF
many	NA	TRBV6-1	TRBJ1-1	TGTGCCAGCAGCGAGGGACGGGGGCAGCGGAACACTGAAGCTTTCTTT	CASSEGRGQRNTEAFF
many	NA	TRBV2	TRBJ2-2	TGTGCCAGCAGTGAGCCAGGGAACTCCGGGGAGCTGTTTTTT	CASSEPGNSGELFF
few	TRBD1	TRBV15	TRBJ1-2	TGTGCCACCAGCAGAGTACAGGGGGTAGGGTATGGCTACACCTTC	CATSRVQGVGYGYTF
many	NA	TRBV7-9	TRBJ2-1	TGTGCTAGCAGCTTAGCGGAGGGGGCGAATGAGCAGTTCTTC	CASSLAEGANEQFF
NA	NA	TRBV5-1	TRBJ2-1	TGCGCCAGCAGCTTCCTTTCCCGATCGTTCTTC	CASSFLSRSFF
many	NA	TRBV12-3/TRBV12-4	TRBJ1-4	TGTGCCACCAAGCCCTCCGGGACATTTCGTGAAAAACTGTTTTTT	CATKPSGTFREKLFF
once	TRBD1	TRBV29-1	TRBJ2-2	TGCAGCGTCCCGGACAGGGTGGGCACCGGGGAGCTGTTTTTT	CSVPDRVGTGELFF
NA	NA	TRBV12-5	TRBJ1-2	TGTGCTAGTGGTTTGGTACCCTCCAGGGCTAACTATGGCTACACCTTC	CASGLVPSRANYGYTF
many	TRBD2	TRBV27	TRBJ2-1	TGTGCCAGCAGTTTAATCCTAGCGGGCTTCTACAATGAGCAGTTCTTC	CASSLILAGFYNEQFF
many	NA	TRBV27	TRBJ1-2	TGTGCCAGCAGTTACGGAACCAGCTATGGCTACACCTTC	CASSYGTSYGYTF
many	NA	TRBV20-1	TRBJ2-3	TGCAGTGCTAGTATACCACCACGCACAGATACGCAGTATTTT	CSASIPPRTDTQYF
many	TRBD2	TRBV6-1	TRBJ2-3	TGTGCCAGCAGTCCCTTTAGCGGGGGAACAGATACGCAGTATTTT	CASSPFSGGTDTQYF
many	TRBD2	TRBV7-2	TRBJ2-5	TGTGCCAGCAGCGACGGGACTAGGCAGACCCAGTACTTC	CASSDGTRQTQYF
many	NA	TRBV2	TRBJ2-1	TGTGCCAGCAGTGCGGAGTTGAGCTCCTACAATGAGCAGTTCTTC	CASSAELSSYNEQFF
many	NA	TRBV2	TRBJ2-7	TGTGCCAGCAGTTGGGACCTCAGGGACGAGCAGTACTTC	CASSWDLRDEQYF
many	TRBD2	TRBV6-1	TRBJ2-5	TGTGCCAGCACCTATCATCGGGGGGGGACTCCCAAGAGAACCCAGTACTTC	CASTYHRGGTPKRTQYF
NA	NA	TRBV15	TRBJ2-3	TGTGCCACCAGCAGAGCCTTGGATAGCACAGATACGCAGTATTTT	CATSRALDSTDTQYF
many	TRBD1	TRBV19	TRBJ1-2	TGTGCCAGTAATGAAGACAGGGATCTCTACTATGGCTACACCTTC	CASNEDRDLYYGYTF
few	NA	TRBV27	TRBJ1-2	TGTGCCAGCAGTTGGGGGTTACGGGGCTACACCTTC	CASSWGLRGYTF
many	NA	TRBV11-2	TRBJ1-5	TGTGCCAGCACTCCGGGGGTGAGGGGACAGCCCCAGCATTTT	CASTPGVRGQPQHF
NA	NA	TRBV19	TRBJ1-1	TGTGCCAGTAGTATCGGGAGAGGCGCTGAAGCTTTCTTT	CASSIGRGAEAFF
many	NA	TRBV7-2	TRBJ2-7	TGTGCCAGCAGCTTAGCGGCAGGGACGTCCTACGAGCAGTACTTC	CASSLAAGTSYEQYF
few	NA	TRBV7-6	TRBJ1-5	TGTGCCAGCAGTCCACATTGGGCCTCACCCCAGCATTTT	CASSPHWASPQHF
many	NA	TRBV2	TRBJ1-3	TGTGCCAGCAGGGGACTGTTCGACTTCTCTGGAAACACCATATATTTT	CASRGLFDFSGNTIYF
NA	TRBD2	TRBV10-2	TRBJ2-1	TGCGCCAGCAACGGCGGGGGGGCATGGAATGAGCAGTTCTTC	CASNGGGAWNEQFF
NA	NA	TRBV30	TRBJ2-7	TGTGCCTGGGACAGGCAAACCTACGAGCAGTACTTC	CAWDRQTYEQYF
many	NA	TRBV10-3	TRBJ2-3	TGTGCCATCAGTGATTCACTAGCTCGCACAGATACGCAGTATTTT	CAISDSLARTDTQYF
many	TRBD2	TRBV2	TRBJ2-2	TGTGCCAGCAGTAACCAGCGGGGGCCTAGGGCCGGGGAGCTGTTTTTT	CASSNQRGPRAGELFF
many	NA	TRBV20-1	TRBJ1-5	TGCAGTGCCCCTCGACCCGGAAGTAACAATCAGCCCCAGCATTTT	CSAPRPGSNNQPQHF
few	NA	TRBV7-9	TRBJ2-3	TGTGCCAGCAGCTTAAACCCCCAACAGTATTTT	CASSLNPQQYF
many	TRBD1	TRBV6-1	TRBJ1-6	TGTGCCAGCAGTCCGCGACAGGGGTCACCATCCTCCTATAATTCACCCCTCCACTTT	CASSPRQGSPSSYNSPLHF
few	NA	TRBV2	TRBJ2-5	TGTGCCAGCAGTGAAGGGATTAGGAAGACCCAGTACTTC	CASSEGIRKTQYF